The TCR beta chain under discussion was sequenced for a study of blood T cells in healthy people across ages. Whole-study findings and limits: With age, beta diversity per million T cells declined roughly linearly, significantly by 40.

As regards this clonotype: Its target is unknown.

Combining a sample-barcoded 5' primer with a J-beta primer mix, a second PCR ran for about 6 to 12 cycles. TCRdb used MiXCR to reprocess the 5' RACE reads, holding one entry per CDR3 protein. The profile shows roughly 800,000 distinct CDR3 sequences, roughly 64% of them singletons. This CDR3 contains 17 residues. V was pared by 6 bases and J by 2 bases, with 17 bases between. The V gene's germline CDR1 is LGHDT and CDR2 YNNKEL (reference sequence). Sequencing used blood. The chain recombines TRBV3-1 with TRBJ2-6; D call uncertain. The sequence derives from a young man in good health. This chain's CDR3 is CASSPRVVSTGANVLTF. The DNA for the CDR3 is TGTGCCAGCAGTCCCCGGGTAGTTAGTACTGGGGCCAACGTCCTGACTTTC.